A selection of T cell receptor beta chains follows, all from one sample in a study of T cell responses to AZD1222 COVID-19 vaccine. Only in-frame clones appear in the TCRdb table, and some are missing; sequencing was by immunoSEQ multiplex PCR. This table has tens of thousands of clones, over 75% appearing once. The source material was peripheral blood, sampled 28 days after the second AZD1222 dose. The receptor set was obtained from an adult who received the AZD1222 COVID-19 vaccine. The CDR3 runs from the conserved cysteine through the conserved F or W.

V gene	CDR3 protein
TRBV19	CASKALGGSEGNQPQHF
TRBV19	CASSQGASEQYF
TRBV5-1	CASSLGQGEEKLFF
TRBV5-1	CASSREYGNTEAFF
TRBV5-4	CASSFGLRMNTEAFF
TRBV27	CASSLGGSSYEQYF
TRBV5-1	CASSPGTGSKNYEKLFF
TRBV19	CASSTRAQKGTEAFF
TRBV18	CASSPAVIASGANVLTF
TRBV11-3	CASSFLQTSGGTKNTGELFF
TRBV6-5	CASRSGGAAGELFF
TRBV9	CASSAGQGPDTQYF
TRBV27	CASRGWGSYEQYF
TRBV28	CASSPPGGSGGWAYEQYF
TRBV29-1	CSVVHSGGNTDTQYF
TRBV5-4	CASSLALGLIETQYF
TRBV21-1	CASRHEGETQYF
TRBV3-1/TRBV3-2	CASSQGGQGGEQYF
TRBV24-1	CATSDDRGLANYGYTF
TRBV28	CASSLLEGGEQYF
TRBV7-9	CASIIPPGTQYF
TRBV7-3	CASSLMARGQDTQYF
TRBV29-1	CSAGTANNEKLFF
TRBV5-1	CASSSLPREGYTF
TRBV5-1	CASSLELNYGYTF
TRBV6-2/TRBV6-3	CASSYTSGGTDTQYF
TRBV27	CASRGGGASLHSPLHF
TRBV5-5	CASSWTGGNEQFF
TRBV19	CASSMGQSGSYEQYF
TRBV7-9	CASSLEDRAKYGYTF
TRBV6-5	CASSRGGQGGYGYTF
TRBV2	CASSRTGTGGDTQYF
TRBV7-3	CASSLRAGTGGLRDTIYF
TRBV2	CASSTGTGDYEQYF
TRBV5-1	CASSPGGGTDTQYF
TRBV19	CATTSGGHEQFF
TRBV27	CASSLFGTGYNEQFF
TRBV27	CASSFRREAKNIQYF
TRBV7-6	CASSLFTQGTLNTEAFF
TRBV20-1	CSASDMLEEDGYTF
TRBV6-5	CASSSSGGAYNEQFF
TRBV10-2	CASRPGQINSPLHF
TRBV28	CASSSPGHPNQPQHF
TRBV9	CASSVVGERWDTQYF
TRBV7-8	CASSLAAGEDEQYF
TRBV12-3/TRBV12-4	CASTQGYDYGYTF
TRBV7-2	CASSPEALSDNEQFF
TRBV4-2	CASSQDPTGGYEQYF